Listed below are T cell receptor beta chains from one sample, sequenced in a study of shared clonotypes between healthy human individuals. Clones were sequenced by immunoSEQ multiplex PCR, and TCRdb holds only the in-frame ones, with some missing. The sample carries 500,000 to 700,000 clones, roughly 96% recorded once. Sequencing input: naive CD8+ T cells sorted from blood. These receptors originate from a woman aged 25 to 45 in good health. Both conserved end residues are part of each CDR3. Fields, in order: V gene, D gene, clone size, J gene, CDR3 protein, CDR3 DNA. D genes are given only for firm matches. Clone size is not always given. Where it is, it says once, few, many or a class for expanded clones.

>TRBV27|.|.|TRBJ2-7
CASSPLSGPLDF
TGTGCCAGCAGCCCCCTTTCCGGGCCGCTTGATTTC
>TRBV10-1|TRBD2|.|TRBJ2-7
CASSESGTSADEQYF
TGCGCCAGCAGTGAGTCGGGGACTAGCGCGGACGAGCAGTACTTC
>TRBV7-6|TRBD2|.|TRBJ2-1
CASSLDVLAGEEQFF
TGTGCCAGCAGCTTAGATGTGTTAGCGGGAGAAGAGCAGTTCTTC
>TRBV7-9|TRBD2|.|TRBJ2-5
CASSWEGLETQYF
TGTGCCAGCAGCTGGGAGGGTTTAGAGACCCAGTACTTC
>TRBV9|.|.|TRBJ1-1
CASSSSNTEAFF
TGTGCCAGCAGCTCAAGTAACACTGAAGCTTTCTTT
>TRBV10-1|.|.|TRBJ2-5
CASSESLGSRETQYF
TGCGCCAGCAGTGAGTCGCTAGGGTCTCGGGAGACCCAGTACTTC
>TRBV27|TRBD2|.|TRBJ2-1
CASSSGTSGRRRQFF
TGTGCCAGCAGTTCCGGGACTAGCGGGAGACGGAGACAGTTCTTC
>TRBV28|.|.|TRBJ1-2
CASSSNSEAYGYTF
TGTGCCAGCAGTTCAAACTCAGAAGCGTATGGCTACACCTTC
>TRBV2|TRBD1|once|TRBJ1-3
CASQGARGNTIYF
TGTGCCAGTCAGGGGGCGCGTGGAAACACCATATATTTT
>TRBV2|TRBD2|once|TRBJ2-1
CASSRPGTSNEQFF
TGTGCCAGCAGTAGACCCGGGACTAGCAATGAGCAGTTCTTC
>TRBV5-1|.|.|TRBJ2-7
CASSYGMTYEQYF
TGCGCCAGCAGCTACGGAATGACCTACGAGCAGTACTTC
>TRBV9|TRBD2|.|TRBJ2-3
CASSFSGSTDTQYF
TGTGCCAGCAGCTTTAGCGGGAGCACAGATACGCAGTATTTT
>TRBV19|.|.|TRBJ2-2
CASTPLGTGGELFF
TGTGCCAGTACCCCACTAGGGACGGGCGGGGAGCTGTTTTTT
>TRBV27|.|.|TRBJ2-7
CASRPGTSYEQYF
TGTGCCAGCAGACCCGGGACATCCTACGAGCAGTACTTC
>TRBV25-1|TRBD2|.|TRBJ2-1
CASSESASGHNEQFF
TGTGCCAGCAGTGAATCTGCTAGCGGCCACAATGAGCAGTTCTTC
>TRBV27|TRBD2|.|TRBJ2-7
CASSLPGTTYEQYF
TGTGCCAGCAGTTTACCGGGGACTACCTACGAGCAGTACTTC
>TRBV5-1|TRBD2|.|TRBJ2-5
CASSLATSGMYQETQYF
TGCGCCAGCAGCTTGGCGACTAGCGGAATGTACCAAGAGACCCAGTACTTC
>TRBV28|.|once|TRBJ1-2
CASRPSFGPYGYTF
TGTGCCAGCAGGCCCTCTTTCGGGCCGTATGGCTACACCTTC
>TRBV28|TRBD2|.|TRBJ2-7
CASSFWLAGGSYEQYF
TGTGCCAGCAGTTTCTGGCTAGCGGGAGGTAGCTACGAGCAGTACTTC
>TRBV7-9|.|.|TRBJ2-5
CASGPGARSETQYF
TGTGCCAGCGGGCCGGGAGCGAGGTCGGAGACCCAGTACTTC
>TRBV27|.|.|TRBJ2-3
CASSLSYSTDTQYF
TGTGCCAGCAGTTTAAGTTACTCCACAGATACGCAGTATTTT
>TRBV10-2|.|.|TRBJ2-1
CASSEVHNEQFF
TGCGCCAGCAGTGAGGTCCACAATGAGCAGTTCTTC
>TRBV7-9|.|.|TRBJ1-2
CATQPGSGYTF
TGTGCCACCCAGCCGGGAAGTGGCTACACCTTC
>TRBV2|TRBD1|.|TRBJ2-7
CASSQIPGQGSSYEQYF
TGTGCCAGCAGCCAGATCCCGGGACAGGGGAGCTCCTACGAGCAGTACTTC
>TRBV13|TRBD1|.|TRBJ2-1
CASTPDRDSYNEQFF
TGTGCCAGCACCCCGGACAGGGACTCCTACAATGAGCAGTTCTTC
>TRBV14|TRBD2|.|TRBJ2-3
CASSQTGRDTQYF
TGTGCCAGCAGCCAAACGGGGAGGGACACGCAGTATTTT
>TRBV7-9|.|.|TRBJ2-7
CASSLNRGAGREQYF
TGTGCCAGCAGCTTGAACCGGGGAGCAGGGCGGGAGCAGTACTTC
>TRBV13|.|.|TRBJ2-1
CASSLTSGFYNEQFF
TGTGCCAGCAGCTTGACCAGCGGGTTTTACAATGAGCAGTTCTTC
>TRBV6-1|.|once|TRBJ2-7
CASSPDAGLYEQYF
TGTGCCAGCAGTCCTGACGCGGGGTTATACGAGCAGTACTTC
>TRBV7-8|.|.|TRBJ1-2
CASSLGEETPMGYTF
TGTGCCAGCAGCTTAGGAGAAGAGACCCCGATGGGCTACACCTTC
>TRBV7-9|TRBD2|.|TRBJ2-5
CASSPRPQAGVGTQYF
TGTGCCAGCAGTCCCCGCCCCCAAGCGGGAGTGGGGACCCAGTACTTC
>TRBV19|.|.|TRBJ2-7
CASSIASNYEQYF
TGTGCCAGTAGTATTGCCTCAAACTACGAGCAGTACTTC
>TRBV2|.|.|TRBJ2-7
CASSVIGFNPLEQYF
TGTGCCAGCAGTGTGATCGGATTCAATCCCCTCGAGCAGTACTTC
>TRBV7-9|TRBD1|.|TRBJ2-7
CASSNPGQTYEQYF
TGTGCCAGCAGCAACCCGGGACAGACCTACGAGCAGTACTTC
>TRBV14|.|few|TRBJ1-2
CASSPPGGLGYTF
TGTGCCAGCAGCCCGCCCGGGGGGCTAGGCTACACCTTC
>TRBV9|.|.|TRBJ2-7
CASSPRTANSYEQYF
TGTGCCAGCAGCCCTCGGACCGCGAACTCCTACGAGCAGTACTTC
>TRBV7-9|.|.|TRBJ1-1
CASSATGPAEAFF
TGTGCCAGCAGCGCAACAGGGCCGGCTGAAGCTTTCTTT
>TRBV11-2|.|.|TRBJ2-7
CASSLEQGSYEQYF
TGTGCCAGCAGCTTAGAACAGGGATCCTACGAGCAGTACTTC
>TRBV27|TRBD2|.|TRBJ2-3
CASSQLAEDTDTQYF
TGTGCCAGCAGTCAACTAGCGGAAGACACAGATACGCAGTATTTT
>TRBV27|TRBD2|once|TRBJ2-1
CASSLRREWDNEQFF
TGTGCCAGCAGTTTACGGCGGGAGTGGGACAATGAGCAGTTCTTC
>TRBV5-1|.|few|TRBJ1-5
CASSPVCPQHF
TGCGCCAGCAGCCCGGTTTGTCCCCAGCATTTT
>TRBV29-1|.|.|TRBJ2-2
CSGTTTNTGELFF
TGCAGCGGGACGACTACGAACACCGGGGAGCTGTTTTTT
>TRBV27|TRBD1|.|TRBJ1-5
CASRQGGQPQHF
TGTGCCAGCAGGCAGGGGGGGCAGCCCCAGCATTTT
>TRBV4-2|.|.|TRBJ1-6
CASSQEYKNNSPLHF
TGTGCCAGCAGCCAAGAATACAAAAATAATTCACCCCTCCACTTT
>TRBV27|.|.|TRBJ1-1
CASVDSPGGSGAFF
TGTGCCAGCGTCGACTCTCCTGGCGGCAGTGGAGCTTTCTTT
>TRBV13|.|few|TRBJ1-1
CASLSDTIMNTEAFF
TGTGCCAGCCTCTCGGACACCATCATGAACACTGAAGCTTTCTTT
>TRBV11-3|TRBD2|once|TRBJ2-7
CASSYTTSGPYEQYF
TGTGCCAGCAGCTACACGACTAGCGGTCCCTACGAGCAGTACTTC
>TRBV28|.|.|TRBJ1-2
CASSLKGLGYGYTF
TGTGCCAGCAGTCTCAAGGGTTTGGGCTATGGCTACACCTTC